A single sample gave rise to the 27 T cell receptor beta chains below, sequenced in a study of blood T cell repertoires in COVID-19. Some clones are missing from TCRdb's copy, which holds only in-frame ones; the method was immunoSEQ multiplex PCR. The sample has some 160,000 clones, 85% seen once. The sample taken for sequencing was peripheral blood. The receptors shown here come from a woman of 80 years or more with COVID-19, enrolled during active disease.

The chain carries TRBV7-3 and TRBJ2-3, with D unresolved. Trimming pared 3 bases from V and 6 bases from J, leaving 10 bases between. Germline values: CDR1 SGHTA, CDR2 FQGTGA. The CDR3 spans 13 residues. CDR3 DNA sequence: TGTGCCAGCAGCTTGGGCGTACGGGATACGCAGTATTTT. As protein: CASSLGVRDTQYF.

Here the CDR3 DNA reads TGTGCCAGCAGCCCTACGACAGGAATAAGGGATGAGCAGTTCTTC. Residues: CASSPTTGIRDEQFF. The chain employs TRBV9 and TRBJ2-1, with D possibly TRBD1 on 6 matching bases. Germline V gene sequence: CDR1 SGDLS, CDR2 YYNGEE. The CDR3 loop spans 15 amino acids. V lost 4 bases to trimming and J lost 8 bases, with 19 bases between them. Looking up the rest from reference TRBV9 and TRBJ2-1 gives the full variable domain: DSGVTQTPKHLITATGQRVTLRCSPRSGDLSVYWYQQSLDQGLQFLIQYYNGEERAKGNILERFSAQQFPDLHSELNLSSLELGDSALYFCASSPTTGIRDEQFFGPGTRLTVL.

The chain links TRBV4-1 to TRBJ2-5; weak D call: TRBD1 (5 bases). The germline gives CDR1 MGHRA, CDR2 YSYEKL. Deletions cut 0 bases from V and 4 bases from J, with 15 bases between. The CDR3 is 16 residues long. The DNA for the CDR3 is TGCGCCAGCAGCCAAGAGGGCGGACAAATCCCAGAGACCCAGTACTTC. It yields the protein CASSQEGGQIPETQYF.

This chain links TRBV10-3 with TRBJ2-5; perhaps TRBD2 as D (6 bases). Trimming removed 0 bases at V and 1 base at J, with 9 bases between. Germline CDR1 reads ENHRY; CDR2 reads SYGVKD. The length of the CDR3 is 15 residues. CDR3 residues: CAISESPAGQETQYF. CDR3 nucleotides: TGTGCCATCAGTGAGTCCCCAGCGGGCCAAGAGACCCAGTACTTC.

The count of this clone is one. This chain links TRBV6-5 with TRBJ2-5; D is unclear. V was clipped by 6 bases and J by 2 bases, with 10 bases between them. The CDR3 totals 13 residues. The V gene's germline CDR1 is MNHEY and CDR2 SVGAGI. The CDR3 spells CASRRRSQETQYF. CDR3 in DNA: TGTGCCAGCAGAAGAAGGAGTCAAGAGACCCAGTACTTC.

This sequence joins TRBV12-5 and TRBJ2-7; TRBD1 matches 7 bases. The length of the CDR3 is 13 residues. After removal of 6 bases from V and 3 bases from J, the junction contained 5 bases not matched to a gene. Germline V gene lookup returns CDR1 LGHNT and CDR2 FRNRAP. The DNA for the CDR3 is TGTGCTAGTGGAACCGGGACAGACTACGAGCAGTACTTC. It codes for CASGTGTDYEQYF.

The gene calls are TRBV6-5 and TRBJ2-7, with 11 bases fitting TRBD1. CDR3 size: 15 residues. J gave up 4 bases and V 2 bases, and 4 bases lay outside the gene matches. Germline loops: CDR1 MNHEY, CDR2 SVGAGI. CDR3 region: CASSYAGTGGYEQYF. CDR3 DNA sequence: TGTGCCAGCAGTTACGCAGGGACAGGGGGGTACGAGCAGTACTTC.

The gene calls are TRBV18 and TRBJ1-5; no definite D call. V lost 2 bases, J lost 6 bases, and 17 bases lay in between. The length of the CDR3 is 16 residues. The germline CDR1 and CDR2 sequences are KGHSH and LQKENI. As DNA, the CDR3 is TGTGCCAGCTCACCATTCGGAGGGCCGAACCTTCAGCCCCAGCATTTT. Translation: CASSPFGGPNLQPQHF.

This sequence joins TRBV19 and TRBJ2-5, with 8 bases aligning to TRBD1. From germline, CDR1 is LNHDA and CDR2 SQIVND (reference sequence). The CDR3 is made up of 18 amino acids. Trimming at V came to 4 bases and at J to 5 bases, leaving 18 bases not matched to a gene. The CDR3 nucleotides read TGTGCCAGTAGTACAGACAGGGGCATAGGCTACGCGGAGGAGACCCAGTACTTC. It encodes CASSTDRGIGYAEETQYF.

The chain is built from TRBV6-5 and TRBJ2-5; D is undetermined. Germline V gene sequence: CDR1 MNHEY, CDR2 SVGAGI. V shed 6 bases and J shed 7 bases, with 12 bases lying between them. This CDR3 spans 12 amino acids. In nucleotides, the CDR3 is TGTGCCAGCAGACCTCAAACCGGGACCCAGTACTTC. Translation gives CASRPQTGTQYF.

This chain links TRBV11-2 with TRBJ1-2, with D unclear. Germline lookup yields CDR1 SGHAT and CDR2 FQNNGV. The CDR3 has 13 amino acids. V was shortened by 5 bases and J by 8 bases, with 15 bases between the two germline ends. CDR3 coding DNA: TGTGCCAGCAGCCCAGCCCCGGCGGGAGGCTACACCTTC. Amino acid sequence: CASSPAPAGGYTF.

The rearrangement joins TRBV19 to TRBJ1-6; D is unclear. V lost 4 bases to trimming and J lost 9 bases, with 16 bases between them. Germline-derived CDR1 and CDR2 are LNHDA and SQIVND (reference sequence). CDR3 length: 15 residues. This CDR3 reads CASSKEGLAFSPLHF. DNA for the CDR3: TGTGCCAGTAGTAAAGAGGGATTAGCGTTTTCACCCCTCCACTTT.

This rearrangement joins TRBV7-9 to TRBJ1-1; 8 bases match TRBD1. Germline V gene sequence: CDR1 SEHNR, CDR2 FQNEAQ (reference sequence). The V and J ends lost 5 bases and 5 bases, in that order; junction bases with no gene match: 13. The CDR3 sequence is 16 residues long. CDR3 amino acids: CASSDVRGPAGTEAFF. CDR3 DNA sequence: TGTGCCAGCAGCGACGTCAGGGGGCCTGCCGGGACTGAAGCTTTCTTT.

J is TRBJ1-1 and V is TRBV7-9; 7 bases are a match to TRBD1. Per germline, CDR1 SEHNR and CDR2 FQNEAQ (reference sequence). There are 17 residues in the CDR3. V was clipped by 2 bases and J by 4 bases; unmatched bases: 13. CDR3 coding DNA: TGTGCCAGCAGCTTACGCAGGGGGAATAGTCGGAGCACTGAAGCTTTCTTT. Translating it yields CASSLRRGNSRSTEAFF.

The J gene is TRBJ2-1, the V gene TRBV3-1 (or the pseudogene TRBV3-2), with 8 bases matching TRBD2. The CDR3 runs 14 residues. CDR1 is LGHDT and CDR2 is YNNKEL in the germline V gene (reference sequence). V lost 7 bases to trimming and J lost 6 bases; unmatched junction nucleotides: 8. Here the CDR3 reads CASTLGTRGNEQFF. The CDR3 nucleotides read TGTGCCAGCACCCTTGGGACTAGGGGCAATGAGCAGTTCTTC.

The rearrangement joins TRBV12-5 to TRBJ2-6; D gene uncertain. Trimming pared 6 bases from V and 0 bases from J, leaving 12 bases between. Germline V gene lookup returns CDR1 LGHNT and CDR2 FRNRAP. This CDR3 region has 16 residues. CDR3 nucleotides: TGTGCTAGTGGCCCCCCCTATAGCTCTGGGGCCAACGTCCTGACTTTC. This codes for CASGPPYSSGANVLTF.

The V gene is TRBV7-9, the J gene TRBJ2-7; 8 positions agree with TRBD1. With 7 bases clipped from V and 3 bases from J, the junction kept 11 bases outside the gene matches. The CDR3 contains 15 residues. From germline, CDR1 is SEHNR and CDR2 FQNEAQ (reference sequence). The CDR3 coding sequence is TGTGCCAGCACGATCAGGACAGGGCTGCGCTACGAGCAGTACTTC. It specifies CASTIRTGLRYEQYF.

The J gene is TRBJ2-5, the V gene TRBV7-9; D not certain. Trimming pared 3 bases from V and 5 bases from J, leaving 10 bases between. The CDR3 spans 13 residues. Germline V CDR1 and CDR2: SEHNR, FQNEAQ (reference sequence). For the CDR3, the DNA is TGTGCCAGCAGCTTTGGCGGCCGGGAGACCCAGTACTTC. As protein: CASSFGGRETQYF.

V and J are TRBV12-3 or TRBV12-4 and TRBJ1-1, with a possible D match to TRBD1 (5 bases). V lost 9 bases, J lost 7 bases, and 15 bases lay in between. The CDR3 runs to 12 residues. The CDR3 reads CASSLGGNEAFF. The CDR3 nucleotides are TGTGCCAGTTCCCTTGGGGGGAATGAAGCTTTCTTT.

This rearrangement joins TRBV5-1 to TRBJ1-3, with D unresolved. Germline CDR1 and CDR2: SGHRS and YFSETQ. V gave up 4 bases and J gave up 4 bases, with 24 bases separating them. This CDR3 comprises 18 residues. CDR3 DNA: TGCGCCAGCAGCCAGGAAATGACGGGAAGTTTTGGGGGAAACACCATATATTTT. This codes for CASSQEMTGSFGGNTIYF.

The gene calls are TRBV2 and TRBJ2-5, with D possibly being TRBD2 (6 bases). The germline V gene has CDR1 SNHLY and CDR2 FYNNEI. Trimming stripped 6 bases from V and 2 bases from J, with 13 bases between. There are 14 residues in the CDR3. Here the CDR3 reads CASRAGTRQETQYF. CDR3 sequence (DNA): TGTGCCAGCAGGGCTGGGACTCGACAAGAGACCCAGTACTTC.

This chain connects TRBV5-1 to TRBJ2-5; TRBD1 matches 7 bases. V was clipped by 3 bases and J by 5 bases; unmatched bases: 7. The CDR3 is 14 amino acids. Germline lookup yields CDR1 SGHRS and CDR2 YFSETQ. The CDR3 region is CASSSTQGFETQYF. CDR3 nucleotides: TGCGCCAGCAGCTCAACACAGGGGTTCGAGACCCAGTACTTC.

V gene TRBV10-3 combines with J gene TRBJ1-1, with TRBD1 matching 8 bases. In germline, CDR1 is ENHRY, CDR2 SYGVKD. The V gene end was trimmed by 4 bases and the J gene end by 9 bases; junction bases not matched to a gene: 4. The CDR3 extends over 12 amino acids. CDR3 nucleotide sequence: TGTGCCATCAGTGGGGGACAGGCGCAAGCTTTCTTT. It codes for CAISGGQAQAFF.

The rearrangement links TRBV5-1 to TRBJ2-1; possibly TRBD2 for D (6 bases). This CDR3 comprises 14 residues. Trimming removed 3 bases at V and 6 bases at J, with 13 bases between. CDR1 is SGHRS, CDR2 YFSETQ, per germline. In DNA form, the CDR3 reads TGCGCCAGCAGCTCTGGACTATTGGGCAATGAGCAGTTCTTC. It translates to CASSSGLLGNEQFF.

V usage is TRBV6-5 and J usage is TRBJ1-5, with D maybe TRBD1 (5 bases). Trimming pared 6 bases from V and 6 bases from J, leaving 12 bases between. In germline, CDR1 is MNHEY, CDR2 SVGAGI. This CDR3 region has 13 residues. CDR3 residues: CASSRDLGQPQHF. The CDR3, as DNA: TGTGCCAGCAGCAGGGACTTGGGTCAGCCCCAGCATTTT.

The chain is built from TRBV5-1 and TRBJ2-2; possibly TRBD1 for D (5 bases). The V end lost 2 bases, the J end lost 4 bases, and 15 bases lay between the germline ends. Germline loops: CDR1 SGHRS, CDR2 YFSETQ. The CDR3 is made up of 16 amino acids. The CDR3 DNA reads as TGCGCCAGCAGCTTTTTTTACGACAGTGGCACCGGGGAGCTGTTTTTT. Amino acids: CASSFFYDSGTGELFF.

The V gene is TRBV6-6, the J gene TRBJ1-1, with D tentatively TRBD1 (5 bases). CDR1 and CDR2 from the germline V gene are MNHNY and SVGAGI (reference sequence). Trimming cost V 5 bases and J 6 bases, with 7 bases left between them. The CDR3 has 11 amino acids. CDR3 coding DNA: TGTGCCAGCAGTACCAGGGCTGAAGCTTTCTTT. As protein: CASSTRAEAFF.